A selection of T cell receptor beta chains follows, all from one sample in a study of blood T cell repertoires in COVID-19. Measured with immunoSEQ multiplex PCR; TCRdb has only the in-frame clones, and not every one. The sample has a few hundred thousand clones; about 85% are singletons. What was sequenced was PBMCs or T cells enriched from blood (not recorded which). These receptors originate from a woman between 50 and 59 years old who had been exposed to COVID-19. Each CDR3 is given with its conserved first and last residue. The order of the fields is V gene, J gene, clone size, D gene, CDR3 DNA, CDR3 protein. A D gene is named only where the DNA matches it firmly. Not all rows give a size; the values are once, few, many and, for expanded clones, a class.

>TRBV4-1|TRBJ1-3|-|-
TGCGCCAGCAGCCCGGGCAGGGGCCCTTGGGACACCATATATTTT
CASSPGRGPWDTIYF
>TRBV19|TRBJ1-2|-|-
TGTGCCACCGCCGGGGAGGCTAACTATGGCTACACCTTC
CATAGEANYGYTF
>TRBV13|TRBJ1-6|-|TRBD1
TGTGCCAGCAACCGGATGGGGACAGCGTGGTCTCCCCTCCACTTT
CASNRMGTAWSPLHF
>TRBV7-2|TRBJ2-7|-|TRBD2
TGTGCCAGCAGCTCCCTGACTAGCGGGGGGTCCTACGAGCAGTACTTC
CASSSLTSGGSYEQYF
>TRBV19|TRBJ1-5|-|TRBD1
TGTGCCAGTAGTATGGGACAGGGGGTGACTTATCAGCCCCAGCATTTT
CASSMGQGVTYQPQHF
>TRBV9|TRBJ2-5|-|TRBD2
TGTGCCAGCAGCCCAGGGACTAGCTCTGGGGAGACCCAGTACTTC
CASSPGTSSGETQYF
>TRBV4-1|TRBJ1-1|-|-
TGCGCCAGCAGCCAAGTCGGGAGCACTTTGAACACTGAAGCTTTCTTT
CASSQVGSTLNTEAFF
>TRBV15|TRBJ2-3|-|TRBD2
TGTGCCACCAGCAGTGGATTACTAGCGGGGACAGATACGCAGTATTTT
CATSSGLLAGTDTQYF
>TRBV27|TRBJ1-4|-|-
TGTGCCAGCAGTTTGGACATGGCAACTAATGAAAAACTGTTTTTT
CASSLDMATNEKLFF
>TRBV9|TRBJ1-1|-|TRBD1
TGTGCCAGCAGCGCCACCGGGACAGGGGGTGAAGCTTTCTTT
CASSATGTGGEAFF
>TRBV5-4|TRBJ1-2|-|TRBD1
TGTGCCAGCAGCGCACAGGGGGATGGCTACACCTTC
CASSAQGDGYTF
>TRBV21-1|TRBJ2-7|-|-
TGTGCCAGCAGCACTTATTCTGAACAGGGGGCTGCTTTCTACGAGCAGTACTTC
CASSTYSEQGAAFYEQYF
>TRBV28|TRBJ1-1|-|-
TGTGCCAGCAGTGAGCGGGGACTGAACACTGAAGCTTTCTTT
CASSERGLNTEAFF
>TRBV6-2/TRBV6-3|TRBJ2-6|-|-
TGTGCCAGCAGTTACTCGGGTGGGCAGCATTATCCCGGGGCCAACGTCCTGACTTTC
CASSYSGGQHYPGANVLTF
>TRBV21-1|TRBJ1-4|-|-
TGTGCCAGCAGCAAAGCGCCCAAAGCGGAGGAAGAAAAACTGTTTTTT
CASSKAPKAEEEKLFF
>TRBV27|TRBJ1-1|-|TRBD1
TGTGCCAGCAGTCCTGGACAGGGGGGGACTGAAGCTTTCTTT
CASSPGQGGTEAFF
>TRBV7-2|TRBJ1-1|-|-
TGTGCCAGCAGCCCAAGGGGAGCTTTCTTT
CASSPRGAFF
>TRBV5-1|TRBJ2-2|-|TRBD2
TGCGCCAGCAGCTCCCTAGCGGGGGTCGCCGGGGAGCTGTTTTTT
CASSSLAGVAGELFF
>TRBV14|TRBJ1-5|-|TRBD1
TGTGCCAGCAGCCTAACAGGGGATCAGCCCCAGCATTTT
CASSLTGDQPQHF
>TRBV2|TRBJ1-2|-|-
TGTGCCAGCAACTCAGACAGGAACTATGGCTACACCTTC
CASNSDRNYGYTF
>TRBV5-1|TRBJ1-6|-|TRBD1
TGCGCCAGCACTTCGACAGGGCTGAGTAATTCACCCCTCCACTTT
CASTSTGLSNSPLHF
>TRBV29-1|TRBJ1-1|-|-
TGCAGCGTTGGGCAGGGCCTGAACACTGAAGCTTTCTTT
CSVGQGLNTEAFF
>TRBV19|TRBJ2-5|-|TRBD1
TGTGCCAGTAGTATAGGTGGGACAGGGCGAGAGACCCAGTACTTC
CASSIGGTGRETQYF
>TRBV6-2/TRBV6-3|TRBJ1-2|-|-
TGTGCCAGCAGTTACAGGGGGTCTAACTATGGCTACACCTTC
CASSYRGSNYGYTF
>TRBV9|TRBJ1-2|-|-
TGTGCCAGCAGCCAGAGGGAGCCTACCTCACCTTATGGCTACACCTTC
CASSQREPTSPYGYTF
>TRBV30|TRBJ2-2|-|TRBD2
TGTGCCTGGAGTTACACGGGGGGTTCGAACACCGGGGAGCTGTTTTTT
CAWSYTGGSNTGELFF
>TRBV10-1|TRBJ1-1|-|-
TGCGCCAGCAGTCTAGGTGCCCCGGGACAAATGAACACTGAAGCTTTCTTT
CASSLGAPGQMNTEAFF
>TRBV6-6|TRBJ1-1|-|-
TGTGCCAGCATGTTACAGGGGAACACTGAAGCTTTCTTT
CASMLQGNTEAFF
>TRBV3-1/TRBV3-2|TRBJ2-2|-|-
TGTGCCAGCAGCCAAGATCCCAATGGAGGGGCGGGGGAGCTGTTTTTT
CASSQDPNGGAGELFF
>TRBV5-1|TRBJ1-2|-|-
TGCGCCAGCAGCCCCGCGGGGGGAAATGGCTACACCTTC
CASSPAGGNGYTF
>TRBV7-6|TRBJ2-2|-|TRBD1
TGTGCCAGCAGCCCGGGACAGACGGGTACCGGGGAGCTGTTTTTT
CASSPGQTGTGELFF
>TRBV3-1/TRBV3-2|TRBJ1-1|-|-
TGTGCCAGCAGCCCCCCGGGGGATACTAATGAAGCTTTCTTT
CASSPPGDTNEAFF
>TRBV6-5|TRBJ1-5|-|TRBD1
TGTGCCAGCTCTCGGGACAGGGGTGATCAGCCCCAGCATTTT
CASSRDRGDQPQHF
>TRBV19|TRBJ2-4|-|-
TGTGCCAGTAGTATTCAGGGGGCCAAAAACATTCAGTACTTC
CASSIQGAKNIQYF
>TRBV28|TRBJ1-3|-|-
TGTGCCAGCAGCCCGCGAAGGGCAGGGGGAAACACCATATATTTT
CASSPRRAGGNTIYF
>TRBV2|TRBJ1-1|-|-
TGTGCCAGCAGGTTCGACGGGAAGGCGAAGGGTGAAGCTTTCTTT
CASRFDGKAKGEAFF
>TRBV4-3|TRBJ1-2|once|TRBD1
TGCGCCAGCAGCCGTGATCAGGGACAGGGTAATGGCTACACCTTC
CASSRDQGQGNGYTF
>TRBV25-1|TRBJ1-2|-|-
TGTGCCAGCAGTGAAACTCATCAGGTCGGCTACACCTTC
CASSETHQVGYTF
>TRBV28|TRBJ1-2|-|-
TGTGCCAGCAGTTCAGGGCCTCCCTATGGCTACACCTTC
CASSSGPPYGYTF
>TRBV7-9|TRBJ2-7|few|TRBD1
TGTGCCAGCAGCCACGGGACAGCCCTGTCTTACGAGCAGTACTTC
CASSHGTALSYEQYF
>TRBV10-3|TRBJ1-2|-|-
TGTGCCATTGGGCCGGGGGGGATCACTAACTATGGCTACACCTTC
CAIGPGGITNYGYTF
>TRBV4-2|TRBJ2-3|-|TRBD1
TGTGCCAGCAGCCAAGGGGGACAGGGAACAGATACGCAGTATTTT
CASSQGGQGTDTQYF
>TRBV28|TRBJ2-4|-|TRBD2
TGTGCCAGCAGTCTGTTAGCGGGGGGAACCAAAAACATTCAGTACTTC
CASSLLAGGTKNIQYF
>TRBV29-1|TRBJ1-2|-|-
TGCAGCGTAGCCCCAACTAACTATGGCTACACCTTC
CSVAPTNYGYTF
>TRBV5-5|TRBJ2-7|once|TRBD1
TGTGCCAGCAGCTTGCAGGGGGTCGCAGGTTCTGCCTACGAGCAGTACTTC
CASSLQGVAGSAYEQYF